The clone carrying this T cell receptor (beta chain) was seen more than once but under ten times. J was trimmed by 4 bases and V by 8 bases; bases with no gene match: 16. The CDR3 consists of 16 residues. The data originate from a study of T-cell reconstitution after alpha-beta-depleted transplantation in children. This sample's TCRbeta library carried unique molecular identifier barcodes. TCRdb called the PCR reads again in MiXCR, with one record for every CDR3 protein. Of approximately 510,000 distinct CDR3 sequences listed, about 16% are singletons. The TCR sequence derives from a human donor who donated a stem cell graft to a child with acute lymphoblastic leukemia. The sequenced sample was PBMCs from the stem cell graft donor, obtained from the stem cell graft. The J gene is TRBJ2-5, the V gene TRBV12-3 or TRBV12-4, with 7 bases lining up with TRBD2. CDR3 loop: CASSYLKGGGRETQYF. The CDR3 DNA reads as TGTGCCAGCTCCTATCTGAAGGGTGGCGGGAGAGAGACCCAGTACTTC.